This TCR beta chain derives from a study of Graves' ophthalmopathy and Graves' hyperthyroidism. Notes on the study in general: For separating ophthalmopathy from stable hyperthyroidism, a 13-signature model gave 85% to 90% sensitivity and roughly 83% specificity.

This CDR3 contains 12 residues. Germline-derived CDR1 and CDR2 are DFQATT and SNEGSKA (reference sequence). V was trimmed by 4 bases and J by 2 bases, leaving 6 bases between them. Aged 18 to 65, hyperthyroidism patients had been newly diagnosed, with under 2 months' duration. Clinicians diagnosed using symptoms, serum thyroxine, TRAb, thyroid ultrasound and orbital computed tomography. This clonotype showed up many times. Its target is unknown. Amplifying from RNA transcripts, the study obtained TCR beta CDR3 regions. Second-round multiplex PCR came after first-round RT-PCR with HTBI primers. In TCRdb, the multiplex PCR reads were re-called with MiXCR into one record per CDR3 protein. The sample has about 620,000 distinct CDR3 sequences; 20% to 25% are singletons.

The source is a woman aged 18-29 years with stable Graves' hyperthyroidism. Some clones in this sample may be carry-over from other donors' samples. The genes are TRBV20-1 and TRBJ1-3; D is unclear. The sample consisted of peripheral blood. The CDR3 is CSANQAGNTIYF. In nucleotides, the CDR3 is TGCAGTGCTAACCAGGCTGGAAACACCATATATTTT.